The clone carrying this TCR beta chain was seen more than once but under ten times. Germline V gene sequence: CDR1 MNHEY, CDR2 SVGAGI. V lost 0 bases, J lost 4 bases, and 12 bases lay in between. The CDR3 contains 15 residues. This sample was included in a study of blood T cells in healthy people across ages. Alongside a J-beta primer mix, a sample-barcoded 5' primer served in a second PCR lasting about 6 to 12 cycles. Via MiXCR, TCRdb re-called the 5' RACE reads, giving one row per CDR3 protein. The sample has about 1.8 million distinct CDR3 sequences; 49% are singletons. PBMCs were isolated at a quantity of at least 6.5 million per sample.

The V and J genes are TRBV6-5 and TRBJ2-5; D may correspond to TRBD1 or TRBD2 (6 bases each). This TCR was sampled from a woman in her thirties or forties in good health. Input material: blood. CDR3 DNA: TGTGCCAGCAGTTACTCGAATCGGGGGCGAGAGACCCAGTACTTC. Its translation: CASSYSNRGRETQYF.